Sequencing of this TCR beta chain was carried out in a study of spatial heterogeneity in lung cancer. Study as a whole: A unique TCR and UMI combination showed up more than ten times in raw reads, on average. Regarding the study as a whole: Relative to follow-up, resection was when ubiquitous expanded tumor TCRs appeared more in blood.

This clonotype was observed many times. Its cognate antigen is unknown. Unique molecular identifiers tagged every individual TCR cDNA molecule. TCRdb independently ran MiXCR on the 5' RACE reads; one entry per CDR3 protein. The profile shows about 23,000 distinct CDR3 sequences, roughly 4.7% of them singletons. The time point: sample taken at primary tumor resection. The sample consisted of PBMCs, taken at surgery. This TCR was sampled from a male donor with early-stage non-small cell lung cancer.

The CDR3 region has the DNA TGTGCCAGCAGCCGGGACAGATTTAGCTCCTACGAGCAGTACTTC. It translates to CASSRDRFSSYEQYF. This chain connects TRBV7-2 to TRBJ2-7, with 7 positions matching TRBD1. The CDR3 totals 15 residues. The germline V gene encodes CDR1 SGHTA and CDR2 FQGNSA. After removal of 5 bases from V and 0 bases from J, the junction contained 7 bases not matched to a gene.